What follows are 18 T cell receptor beta chains derived from one specimen sequenced in a study of CD8+ T cells in alopecia areata. RNA was isolated and reverse transcribed to cDNA, the sequencing template. Repertoires were generated with immunoSEQ multiplex PCR, while TCRdb's copy carries only in-frame clones and drops some. This repertoire shows 200,000 to 250,000 clones, around 65% found once; its top ten account for 4% to 5%. Treatment given: oral pan-JAK inhibitor, 5-10 mg twice daily. Source: CD4+ T cells sorted from blood, taken at week 4, from a patient treated with tofacitinib. Every receptor here comes from a human donor with alopecia areata.

CDR3 residues: CASSLFGTSTDTQYF. In DNA, the CDR3 is TGTGCCAGCAGCTTATTCGGGACCAGCACAGATACGCAGTATTTT. The V and J genes are TRBV7-8 and TRBJ2-3, with D perhaps TRBD1 or TRBD2 (5 bases each). The V gene lost 2 bases and the J gene lost 0 bases, with 9 bases spanning the gap. Germline CDR1 is SGHVS and CDR2 is FQNEAQ. The CDR3 contains 15 residues. Full variable domain (outside the CDR3, taken from reference TRBV7-8 and TRBJ2-3): GAGVSQSPRYKVAKRGQDVALRCDPISGHVSLFWYQQALGQGPEFLTYFQNEAQLDKSGLPSDRFFAERPEGSVSTLKIQRTQQEDSAVYLCASSLFGTSTDTQYFGPGTRLTVL.

This chain connects TRBV29-1 to TRBJ1-1; D not certain. This CDR3 comprises 14 residues. From germline, CDR1 is SQVTM and CDR2 ANQGSEA. V was clipped by 1 base and J by 1 base, with 10 bases between them. The CDR3 spells CSVEGFETNTEAFF. CDR3 DNA sequence: TGCAGCGTTGAAGGTTTTGAGACGAACACTGAAGCTTTCTTT.

J is TRBJ1-1 and V is TRBV5-8; D not certain. Deletions cut 1 base from V and 1 base from J, with 8 bases between. Germline CDR1 is SGHTS and CDR2 is YDEGEE. The CDR3 is made up of 14 amino acids. The DNA for the CDR3 is TGTGCCAGCAGCTTGCGCGGCAGGAACACTGAAGCTTTCTTT. Its translation is CASSLRGRNTEAFF.

This chain uses TRBV13 with TRBJ1-2, with 7 nucleotides matching TRBD1. After removal of 4 bases from V and 1 base from J, the junction contained 6 bases not matched to a gene. This CDR3 region has 15 residues. Per germline, CDR1 PRHDT and CDR2 FYEKMQ (reference sequence). Here the CDR3 DNA reads TGTGCCAGCAGCTCTCCGGGGGACAGTAACTATGGCTACACCTTC. Amino acid sequence: CASSSPGDSNYGYTF.

The genes are TRBV15 and TRBJ1-2, with unresolved D. The CDR3 is made up of 12 amino acids. With 0 bases removed from V and 4 bases from J, the gap between germline ends came to 3 bases. Germline-derived CDR1 and CDR2 are LNHNV and YYDKDF (reference sequence). DNA for the CDR3: TGTGCCACCAGCAGAGACTTCTATGGCTACACCTTC. Encoded protein: CATSRDFYGYTF. Full variable domain (outside the CDR3, taken from reference TRBV15 and TRBJ1-2): DAMVIQNPRYQVTQFGKPVTLSCSQTLNHNVMYWYQQKSSQAPKLLFHYYDKDFNNEADTPDNFQSRRPNTSFCFLDIRSPGLGDTAMYLCATSRDFYGYTFGSGTRLTVV.

This clone has a handful of counts. The V call is TRBV4-3, the J call TRBJ1-4; 7 bases line up with TRBD1. Germline CDR1 and CDR2: LGHNA and YSLEER. The length of the CDR3 is 14 residues. V was clipped by 4 bases and J by 4 bases; unmatched bases: 3. CDR3 nucleotides: TGCGCCAGCAGCCCGGGACAGATTAATGAAAAACTGTTTTTT. Its protein product is CASSPGQINEKLFF.

The table lists this clone with a few counts. The CDR3 nucleotides are TGTGCCAGCAGCTACACGGAATCCTTGGAAGCTTTCTTT. Translating it yields CASSYTESLEAFF. The V gene is TRBV7-2, the J gene TRBJ1-1, with unresolved D. Trimming cost V 4 bases and J 8 bases, with 14 bases left between them. The CDR3 consists of 13 residues. The germline gives CDR1 SGHTA, CDR2 FQGNSA.

This clone was counted between two and nine times. The genes are TRBV19 and TRBJ2-1, with D hard to call. Germline CDR1 and CDR2: LNHDA and SQIVND (reference sequence). The CDR3 is 13 amino acids. V was clipped by 1 base and J by 3 bases, with 4 bases between them. For the CDR3, the DNA is TGTGCCAGTAGTATAGGGATCTACAATGAGCAGTTCTTC. This gives the protein CASSIGIYNEQFF. The full variable domain, completed using reference TRBV19 and TRBJ2-1, is DGGITQSPKYLFRKEGQNVTLSCEQNLNHDAMYWYRQDPGQGLRLIYYSQIVNDFQKGDIAEGYSVSREKKESFPLTVTSAQKNPTAFYLCASSIGIYNEQFFGPGTRLTVL.

This chain links TRBV6-6 with TRBJ1-2; tentatively, D is TRBD1 (6 bases). CDR1 MNHNY and CDR2 SVGAGI come from the germline V gene (reference sequence). The CDR3 runs 15 residues. V lost 3 bases and J lost 6, with 17 bases in between. In DNA form, the CDR3 reads TGTGCCAGCAGTTATACCGGGGGCCGTAGCGATGGCTACACCTTC. Encoded protein: CASSYTGGRSDGYTF.

This clone turned up a few times. The chain uses TRBV7-2 and TRBJ1-4; TRBD1 aligns across 9 bases. This CDR3 spans 15 amino acids. Trimming at V came to 3 bases and at J to 9 bases, leaving 8 bases not matched to a gene. Germline CDR1 SGHTA, CDR2 FQGNSA. The CDR3 sequence: CASSLSGTGRKKLFF. The CDR3 DNA reads as TGTGCCAGCAGCTTGTCCGGGACAGGGAGGAAAAAACTGTTTTTT.

The rearrangement links TRBV29-1 to TRBJ1-1; D gene ambiguous. The CDR3 is 12 amino acids. Germline CDR1 SQVTM, CDR2 ANQGSEA. The V end was cut by 7 bases, the J end by 0 bases, with 9 bases between. In DNA, the CDR3 is TGCAGCGCCCTAAACCTGAACACTGAAGCTTTCTTT. Protein sequence: CSALNLNTEAFF.

The chain recombines TRBV25-1 with TRBJ2-3; D is possibly TRBD1 (5 bases). The CDR3 is made up of 14 amino acids. Per the germline V gene, CDR1 is MGHDK and CDR2 is SYGVNS. The V end was cut by 3 bases, the J end by 4 bases, with 11 bases between. The CDR3 loop is CASSDSQGADTQYF. CDR3 nucleotides: TGTGCCAGCAGTGATTCGCAGGGCGCAGATACGCAGTATTTT.

This clone was found a few times. The gene calls are TRBV5-1 and TRBJ2-2, with a weak D call TRBD2 (5 bases). V was clipped by 0 bases and J by 5 bases, with 8 bases between them. Per the germline V gene, CDR1 is SGHRS and CDR2 is YFSETQ. The CDR3 sequence is 14 residues long. Here the CDR3 reads CASSLAVATGELFF. CDR3 sequence (DNA): TGCGCCAGCAGCTTGGCCGTAGCGACCGGGGAGCTGTTTTTT.

The rearrangement uses TRBV30 and TRBJ2-6; a possible D gene is TRBD2 (6 bases). Germline V gene sequence: CDR1 GTSNPN, CDR2 SVGIG (reference sequence). Trimming removed 0 bases from V and 0 bases from J, with 12 bases in between. The CDR3 covers 17 residues. The DNA of the CDR3 is TGTGCCTGGAGTGTACTGGGGGGTCACTCTGGGGCCAACGTCCTGACTTTC. Translation gives CAWSVLGGHSGANVLTF.

Only a few counts were recorded for this clone. V usage is TRBV7-8 and J usage is TRBJ1-4; no firm D call. Trimming took 1 base from V and 0 from J, leaving 15 bases between them. Looked up from germline, CDR1 is SGHVS and CDR2 is FQNEAQ. The CDR3 has 18 amino acids. In DNA, the CDR3 is TGTGCCAGCAGCTTAGGGCGGGGTATGGGGACAACTAATGAAAAACTGTTTTTT. This translates into CASSLGRGMGTTNEKLFF.

The genes are TRBV11-3 and TRBJ1-1; the D is unclear. V was clipped by 1 base and J by 7 bases, with 4 bases between them. The CDR3 sequence is 11 residues long. Looked up from germline, CDR1 is SGHNT and CDR2 is YENEEA. CDR3 loop: CASSLGGEAFF. CDR3 coding DNA: TGTGCCAGCAGCTTAGGGGGTGAAGCTTTCTTT.

This clone was seen a few times. The chain links TRBV5-6 to TRBJ2-1; TRBD2 matches at 10 bases. The V segment lost 4 bases and the J segment 7 bases; nucleotides outside the gene matches: 5. Germline V lookup: CDR1 SGHDT, CDR2 YYEEEE. The CDR3 spans 14 residues. CDR3 sequence: CASSPAGGFNEQFF. The DNA for the CDR3 is TGTGCCAGCAGCCCAGCGGGGGGGTTTAATGAGCAGTTCTTC.

The chain combines TRBV7-2 with TRBJ2-7, with unresolved D. Trimming removed 4 bases from V and 4 bases from J, with 8 bases in between. CDR1 is SGHTA, CDR2 FQGNSA, per germline. The CDR3 loop spans 12 amino acids. In nucleotides, the CDR3 is TGTGCCAGCAGCTCTACTCGGTACGAGCAGTACTTC. This translates into CASSSTRYEQYF. Together with reference TRBV7-2 and TRBJ2-7, the CDR3 gives the full variable domain: GAGVSQSPSNKVTEKGKDVELRCDPISGHTALYWYRQSLGQGLEFLIYFQGNSAPDKSGLPSDRFSAERTGGSVSTLTIQRTQQEDSAVYLCASSSTRYEQYFGPGTRLTVT.